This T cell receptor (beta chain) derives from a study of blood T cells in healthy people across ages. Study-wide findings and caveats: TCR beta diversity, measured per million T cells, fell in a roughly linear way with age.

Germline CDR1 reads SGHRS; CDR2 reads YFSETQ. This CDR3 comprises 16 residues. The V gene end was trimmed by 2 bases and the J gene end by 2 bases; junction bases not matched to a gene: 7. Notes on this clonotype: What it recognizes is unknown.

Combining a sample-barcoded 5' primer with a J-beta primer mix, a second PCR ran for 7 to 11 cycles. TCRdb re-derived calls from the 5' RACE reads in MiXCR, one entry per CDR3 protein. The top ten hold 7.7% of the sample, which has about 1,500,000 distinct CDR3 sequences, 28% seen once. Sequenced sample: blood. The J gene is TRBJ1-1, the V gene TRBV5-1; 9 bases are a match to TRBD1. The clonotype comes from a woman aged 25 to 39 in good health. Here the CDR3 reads CASSLPGQGLNTEAFF. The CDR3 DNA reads TGCGCCAGCAGCTTACCGGGACAGGGCCTCAACACTGAAGCTTTCTTT.